Below are 29 T cell receptor beta chains sequenced from a single sample in a study of regulatory T cells in long-lasting Graves disease (dated by TCRdb to the early 2020s). Preparation of the library involved multiplex PCR. The sample was run on an Illumina HiSeq 4000. iRepertoire HTBI primers and Arm-PCR amplification of CDR3 regions were used to construct TCR beta libraries. TCRdb itself trimmed the public reads at Q25 with fastp, ran MiXCR and retained productive beta chains. Each CDR3 protein appears once, grouped with its most common genes and DNA. Recorded for this sample are a few hundred thousand distinct CDR3 sequences; approximately 18% of them occurred a single time. The top ten clonotypes cover less than 15% of the sample. According to the study, the label for this sample's time point signals: newly diagnosed GD, antithyroid drugs for less than 3 months. For both TCR sequencing and RNA sequencing, RNA was extracted from PBMCs using TRIzol.

These data were likewise used in another study, on T cells in Graves' hyperthyroidism and ophthalmopathy.

Material: peripheral blood mononuclear cells (PBMCs), obtained at new diagnosis, from a patient treated with antithyroid drugs. The receptor set was obtained from a woman aged 25 to 39 with Graves disease. Donor details come from another sample of the same person, matched by shared clones.

This clonotype was counted ten times or more. The rearrangement uses TRBV4-2 and TRBJ2-7; no clear D. CDR1 and CDR2 from the germline V gene are LGHNA and YNFKEQ. CDR3 length: 14 residues. V was shortened by 1 base and J by 2 bases, with 9 bases between the two germline ends. The CDR3 loop is CASSQGAITYEQYF. CDR3 nucleotides: TGTGCCAGCAGCCAAGGCGCAATTACCTACGAGCAGTACTTC.

This clonotype was counted at least ten times. The rearrangement links TRBV7-9 to TRBJ2-7, with D perhaps matching TRBD1 (5 bases). CDR1 SEHNR and CDR2 FQNEAQ come from the germline V gene (reference sequence). Between the trimmed V and J ends, which lost 8 bases and 1 base, there was a span of 15 bases. There are 14 residues in the CDR3. The CDR3 coding sequence is TGTGCCAGCTCCCCTCCTCAGGGTTCCTACGAGCAGTACTTC. Amino acids: CASSPPQGSYEQYF.

The V and J genes are TRBV20-1 and TRBJ2-7, with no clear D. Germline CDR1 DFQATT, CDR2 SNEGSKA (reference sequence). The CDR3 totals 10 residues. The V end lost 5 bases, the J end lost 0 bases, and 2 bases lay between the germline ends. The chain's CDR3 is CSADSYEQYF. The CDR3, as DNA: TGCAGTGCTGACTCCTACGAGCAGTACTTC.

In this sample, this clonotype turned up a few times. V is TRBV27 and J is TRBJ1-2; 7 nucleotides match TRBD1. The CDR3 has 15 residues. The trim removed 2 bases at V and 5 bases at J, leaving 8 bases unmatched. Germline V lookup: CDR1 MNHEY, CDR2 SMNVEV (reference sequence). CDR3 protein: CASSLQAGGGYGYTF. The CDR3 DNA follows: TGTGCCAGCAGTTTACAGGCAGGGGGAGGGTATGGCTACACCTTC.

The V gene is TRBV19, the J gene TRBJ1-1; D possibly corresponds to TRBD1 (6 bases). The V gene lost 7 bases and the J gene lost 8 bases, with 11 bases spanning the gap. Germline loops: CDR1 LNHDA, CDR2 SQIVND (reference sequence). The CDR3 covers 11 residues. The CDR3 loop reads CASTKTGEAFF. The CDR3 region has the DNA TGTGCCAGTACCAAGACAGGCGAAGCTTTCTTT.

The CDR3 loop is CASSDANYGYTF. In nucleotides, the CDR3 is TGTGCCAGCAGTGACGCAAACTATGGCTACACCTTC. J is TRBJ1-2 and V is TRBV6-1; D uncertain. Germline V lookup: CDR1 MNHNS, CDR2 SASEGT. The V end lost 3 bases, the J end lost 2 bases, and 4 bases lay between the germline ends. The CDR3 extends over 12 amino acids.

In the case of this clonotype: The junction shows a germline mismatch at one end, possibly a read error. V is TRBV5-4 and J is TRBJ1-1; D uncertain. Germline V gives CDR1 SGHNT, CDR2 YYREEE (reference sequence). The CDR3 is 13 amino acids. CDR3: CASTLMGATEAFF. As DNA, the CDR3 is TGTGCCAGCACCTTGATGGGTGCCACTGAAGCTTTCTTT.

This clonotype was recorded many times. V gene TRBV9 combines with J gene TRBJ1-5; D is uncertain. V shed 2 bases and J shed 1 base, with 4 bases lying between them. CDR1 and CDR2 from the germline V gene are SGDLS and YYNGEE. The CDR3 covers 13 residues. CDR3: CASSVSSNQPQHF. CDR3 nucleotides: TGTGCCAGCAGCGTTTCAAGCAATCAGCCCCAGCATTTT.

This clonotype came up many times. The chain recombines TRBV20-1 with TRBJ2-7; D is ambiguous. From germline, CDR1 is DFQATT and CDR2 SNEGSKA (reference sequence). This CDR3 region has 14 residues. V lost 4 bases to trimming and J lost 0 bases, with 13 bases between them. In DNA form, the CDR3 reads TGCAGTGCTAAGACAAACGGATTCTCCTACGAGCAGTACTTC. This translates into CSAKTNGFSYEQYF.

Many counts were recorded for this clonotype. The CDR3 protein is CASSLVSGGALYIQYF. As DNA, the CDR3 is TGTGCCAGCAGCTTAGTTAGCGGGGGGGCCCTCTACATTCAGTACTTC. The V and J genes are TRBV7-2 and TRBJ2-4; 11 bases agree with TRBD2. Trimming cost V 1 base and J 8 bases; bases outside gene matches: 7. Germline V gives CDR1 SGHTA, CDR2 FQGNSA. The CDR3 extends over 16 amino acids.

As concerns this clonotype: A read error likely explains this, since a far larger clone differs by one base. It is likely a read error, because the conserved phenylalanine at the end of the CDR3 is missing. The chain uses TRBV7-9 and TRBJ2-1; a possible D gene is TRBD1 (6 bases). The V end lost 3 bases, the J end lost 0 bases, and 15 bases lay between the germline ends. The CDR3 extends over 17 amino acids. Per germline, CDR1 SEHNR and CDR2 FQNEAQ (reference sequence). The CDR3 DNA reads TGTGCCAGCAGCTTCTCTCGGACAGCAAGCTCCTACAATGAGCAGTTCATC. Amino acid sequence: CASSFSRTASSYNEQFI.

In this sample, this clonotype turned up many times. This sequence joins TRBV24-1 and TRBJ2-1; maybe TRBD1 (5 bases). Germline lookup yields CDR1 KGHDR and CDR2 SFDVKD. V shed 5 bases and J shed 0 bases, with 13 bases lying between them. CDR3 length equals 16 residues. CDR3 sequence: CATSGGLGSSYNEQFF. The CDR3 DNA follows: TGTGCCACCAGTGGGGGCTTGGGAAGCTCCTACAATGAGCAGTTCTTC.

This clonotype was seen ten or more times. The chain carries TRBV2 and TRBJ2-3; D is uncertain. Per germline, CDR1 SNHLY and CDR2 FYNNEI. Trimming stripped 11 bases from V and 6 bases from J, with 12 bases between. The CDR3 consists of 11 residues. The CDR3, as DNA: TGTGCCGGAGCTCTCGGGGATACGCAGTATTTT. This translates into CAGALGDTQYF.

This clonotype has ten or more counts. The chain couples TRBV25-1 to TRBJ2-1; D unclear. The J call may be incorrect, as the DNA end agrees better with TRBJ2-4. The CDR3 length is 14 residues. The V gene's germline CDR1 is MGHDK and CDR2 SYGVNS. CDR3 sequence: CASSEEDPSELQYF. CDR3 DNA sequence: TGTGCCAGCAGTGAAGAGGACCCCAGTGAACTTCAGTACTTC.

This clonotype was seen at least ten times. This chain links TRBV29-1 with TRBJ2-5, with D possibly matching TRBD1 (6 bases). Trimming left V 6 bases short and J 2 bases short, with 10 bases between. Germline V gene data show CDR1 as SQVTM and CDR2 as ANQGSEA. The CDR3 covers 12 residues. The CDR3 here is CSVMTGQETQYF. The CDR3 DNA is TGCAGCGTCATGACAGGTCAAGAGACCCAGTACTTC.

This clonotype was seen repeatedly, ten times or more. The chain employs TRBV3-1 and TRBJ1-1, with 7 bases identical to TRBD1. V was clipped by 2 bases and J by 1 base; unmatched bases: 16. The CDR3 runs 19 residues. The V gene's germline CDR1 is LGHDT and CDR2 YNNKEL (reference sequence). For the CDR3, the DNA is TGTGCCAGCAGCCAATACACGGGACAGACAAGCTCGGGGAACACTGAAGCTTTCTTT. Protein product: CASSQYTGQTSSGNTEAFF.

Many counts were recorded for this clonotype. The chain couples TRBV20-1 to TRBJ2-3; a weak D match, TRBD2 (7 bases). This CDR3 is 16 amino acids long. Germline CDR1 reads DFQATT; CDR2 reads SNEGSKA (reference sequence). V was clipped by 3 bases and J by 4 bases, with 20 bases between them. This chain's CDR3 is CSASLHPGRGADTQYF. CDR3 sequence (DNA): TGCAGTGCTAGTCTGCACCCGGGGAGGGGGGCAGATACGCAGTATTTT.

V usage is TRBV14 and J usage is TRBJ1-2; D remains ambiguous. CDR3 length equals 14 residues. The germline V and J ends were trimmed by 4 bases and 4 bases, with 13 bases remaining between them. Looked up from germline, CDR1 is SGHDN and CDR2 is FVKESK. Written as DNA, the CDR3 is TGTGCCAGCAGCCCGACTTTACCCCCCTATGGCTACACCTTC. Translation gives CASSPTLPPYGYTF.

The chain recombines TRBV20-1 with TRBJ2-5; 8 nucleotides match TRBD2. The CDR3 loop spans 13 amino acids. Germline V gene data show CDR1 as DFQATT and CDR2 as SNEGSKA (reference sequence). V lost 6 bases, J lost 5 bases, and 8 bases stayed unmatched. In DNA, the CDR3 is TGCAGTGCCCCGGGGGGGGCCGGCGAGACCCAGTACTTC. Protein sequence: CSAPGGAGETQYF.

This clonotype was seen ten or more times. V usage is TRBV5-6 and J usage is TRBJ2-7, with 7 bases aligning to TRBD2. Germline V gene sequence: CDR1 SGHDT, CDR2 YYEEEE. The CDR3 is made up of 12 amino acids. With 5 bases clipped from V and 4 bases from J, the junction kept 3 bases outside the gene matches. In DNA form, the CDR3 reads TGTGCCAGCAGATTGCGGGGGTACGAGCAGTACTTC. Translation: CASRLRGYEQYF.

The chain is built from TRBV7-2 and TRBJ1-4; D gene ambiguous. The CDR3 is 14 amino acids. From germline, CDR1 is SGHTA and CDR2 FQGNSA. Trimming removed 5 bases at V and 8 bases at J, with 15 bases between. The CDR3 sequence: CASSLTAFYEKLFF. CDR3 in DNA: TGTGCCAGCAGCCTTACTGCTTTTTACGAAAAACTGTTTTTT.

This clonotype was seen many times. The chain carries TRBV6-1 and TRBJ1-6; no definite D call. The ends were cut back, 6 bases at V and 7 bases at J, with 16 bases in the middle. Looked up from germline, CDR1 is MNHNS and CDR2 is SASEGT. This CDR3 region has 15 residues. Written as DNA, the CDR3 is TGTGCCAGCAGCTTAACGGGCCTAGGGAATTCACCCCTCCACTTT. It encodes CASSLTGLGNSPLHF.

The chain joins TRBV7-2 to TRBJ2-1; the D gene is possibly TRBD2 (7 bases). This CDR3 is built from 16 residues. Germline V gives CDR1 SGHTA, CDR2 FQGNSA. Trimming stripped 5 bases from V and 4 bases from J, with 18 bases between. In DNA, the CDR3 is TGTGCCAGCAGCCCTCTCGGAGGGGGGGCATACAATGAGCAGTTCTTC. Translating it yields CASSPLGGGAYNEQFF.

This clonotype was seen more than once but under ten times. The V call is TRBV10-3, the J call TRBJ1-1; D not certain. The CDR3 consists of 11 residues. Germline loops: CDR1 ENHRY, CDR2 SYGVKD. Trimming removed 10 bases at V and 1 base at J, with 7 bases between. Here the CDR3 reads CATWGNTEAFF. In nucleotides, the CDR3 is TGTGCCACCTGGGGGAACACTGAAGCTTTCTTT.

This clonotype was counted many times. J is TRBJ1-5 and V is TRBV10-3; 8 positions match TRBD1. The length of the CDR3 is 14 residues. CDR1 is ENHRY, CDR2 SYGVKD, per germline. J was trimmed by 7 bases and V by 8 bases; bases with no gene match: 10. The CDR3 sequence: CAISPTGVFQPQHF. CDR3 in DNA: TGTGCCATCTCCCCGACAGGGGTGTTCCAGCCCCAGCATTTT.

The table lists this clonotype with a few counts. This chain uses TRBV29-1 with TRBJ2-5, with a weak D call TRBD1 (7 bases). The CDR3 runs to 12 residues. CDR1 and CDR2 from the germline V gene are SQVTM and ANQGSEA. Trimming cost V 8 bases and J 6 bases, with 16 bases left between them. DNA for the CDR3: TGCAGCTCTGGAGGGGGCATTAAGACCCAGTACTTC. Residues: CSSGGGIKTQYF.

This clonotype was found many times. The V and J genes are TRBV18 and TRBJ1-1, with a possible D match to TRBD1 (6 bases). The CDR3 spans 15 residues. Germline values: CDR1 KGHSH, CDR2 LQKENI. The ends were cut back, 4 bases at V and 4 bases at J, with 16 bases in the middle. The CDR3 protein is CASSLDSGAGTEAFF. CDR3 DNA: TGTGCCAGCTCACTCGACTCGGGGGCCGGCACTGAAGCTTTCTTT.

This clonotype has at least ten counts. This chain uses TRBV5-5 with TRBJ1-4; no definite D call. In germline, CDR1 is SGHKS, CDR2 YYEKEE (reference sequence). This CDR3 is built from 16 residues. V lost 2 bases and J lost 0, with 11 bases in between. The CDR3, as DNA: TGTGCCAGCAGCTTCGGTTTTATTGCAACTAATGAAAAACTGTTTTTT. It encodes CASSFGFIATNEKLFF. Complete variable domain (other parts from reference TRBV5-5 and TRBJ1-4): DAGVTQSPTHLIKTRGQQVTLRCSPISGHKSVSWYQQVLGQGPQFIFQYYEKEERGRGNFPDRFSARQFPNYSSELNVNALLLGDSALYLCASSFGFIATNEKLFFGSGTQLSVL.

Turning to this clonotype: This sequence is one base from a far larger clone and is likely a read error. The chain links TRBV11-2 to TRBJ2-7; D gene uncertain. The CDR3 loop spans 14 amino acids. V lost 6 bases and J lost 9, with 21 bases in between. Looked up from germline, CDR1 is SGHAT and CDR2 is FQNNGV. The CDR3 DNA reads TGTGCCAGCAGACAAGATCGACCCATTCGAGGGCAGTACTTC. As protein: CASRQDRPIRGQYF.